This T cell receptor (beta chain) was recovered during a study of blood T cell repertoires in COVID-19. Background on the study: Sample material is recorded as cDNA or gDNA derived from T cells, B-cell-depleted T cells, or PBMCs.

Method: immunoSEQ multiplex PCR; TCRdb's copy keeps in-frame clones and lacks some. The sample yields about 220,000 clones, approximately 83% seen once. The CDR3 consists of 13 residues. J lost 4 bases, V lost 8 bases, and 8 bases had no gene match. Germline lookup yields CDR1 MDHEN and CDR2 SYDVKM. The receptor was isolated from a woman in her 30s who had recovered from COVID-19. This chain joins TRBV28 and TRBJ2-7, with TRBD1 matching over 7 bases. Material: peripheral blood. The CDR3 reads CASRVGTEYEQYF. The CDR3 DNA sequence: TGTGCCAGCCGCGTGGGGACAGAATACGAGCAGTACTTC.